The 27 T cell receptor beta chains given below trace back to one sample, sequenced in a study of blood T cell repertoires in COVID-19. Sequenced by immunoSEQ multiplex PCR; TCRdb stores in-frame clones only, minus some. The sample lists about 210,000 clones, over 75% occurring once. Input material: peripheral blood. The source is a middle-aged man with COVID-19, enrolled during active disease.

This clone was detected a few times. The genes are TRBV5-1 and TRBJ1-4; D is uncertain. CDR1 is SGHRS and CDR2 is YFSETQ in the germline V gene. CDR3 length: 15 amino acids. Trimming removed 0 bases from V and 0 bases from J, with 6 bases in between. The CDR3 DNA is TGCGCCAGCAGCTTGGACAGACCAACTAATGAAAAACTGTTTTTT. Translation gives CASSLDRPTNEKLFF.

This clone was counted only a few times. This chain joins TRBV5-6 and TRBJ1-2; D might be TRBD1 (5 bases). The germline V and J ends were trimmed by 3 bases and 2 bases, with 14 bases remaining between them. CDR3 size: 15 residues. From germline, CDR1 is SGHDT and CDR2 YYEEEE. The CDR3 DNA sequence: TGTGCCAGCAGCTGGGGGGTTCCTGCGAACTATGGCTACACCTTC. Translation gives CASSWGVPANYGYTF. Looking up the rest from reference TRBV5-6 and TRBJ1-2 gives the full variable domain: DAGVTQSPTHLIKTRGQQVTLRCSPKSGHDTVSWYQQALGQGPQFIFQYYEEEERQRGNFPDRFSGHQFPNYSSELNVNALLLGDSALYLCASSWGVPANYGYTFGSGTRLTVV.

This clone showed up just a few times. This chain connects TRBV28 to TRBJ1-2; the D is unclear. The CDR3 sequence is 15 residues long. Germline V gene lookup returns CDR1 MDHEN and CDR2 SYDVKM. Trimming stripped 3 bases from V and 7 bases from J, with 18 bases between. DNA for the CDR3: TGTGCCAGCAGTTTCCGGACTGTGCTCCTAGGTGGCTACACCTTC. Encoded protein: CASSFRTVLLGGYTF.

The chain links TRBV19 to TRBJ2-1; 8 bases agree with TRBD2. This CDR3 is built from 15 residues. Germline loops: CDR1 LNHDA, CDR2 SQIVND (reference sequence). Unmatched junction bases numbered 6, after V lost 0 bases and J lost 8 bases. CDR3 DNA sequence: TGTGCCAGTAGTATAGATGCGGGGGGCGGCGATGAGCAGTTCTTC. Its translation: CASSIDAGGGDEQFF.

The V call is TRBV28, the J call TRBJ1-5, with D possibly being TRBD1 (5 bases). The CDR3 consists of 16 residues. V lost 4 bases, J lost 0 bases, and 13 bases lay in between. Germline CDR1 and CDR2: MDHEN and SYDVKM. This chain's CDR3 is CASSSIRGYSNQPQHF. The CDR3 DNA follows: TGTGCCAGCAGTTCCATCCGGGGGTATAGCAATCAGCCCCAGCATTTT.

The chain couples TRBV7-8 to TRBJ2-7; 7 bases fit TRBD2. Germline CDR1 is SGHVS and CDR2 is FQNEAQ. CDR3 size: 17 residues. V dropped 5 bases and J dropped 0; count of bases not matched to a gene: 13. Here the CDR3 DNA reads TGTGCCAGCAGCCTCCAGAAAATCGGGGGGATCTCCTACGAGCAGTACTTC. Its protein is CASSLQKIGGISYEQYF.

The rearrangement links TRBV7-6 to TRBJ2-2; 8 nucleotides agree with TRBD1. Trimming removed 5 bases from V and 2 bases from J; junction bases left unmatched: 4. This CDR3 has 15 residues. Looked up from germline, CDR1 is SGHVS and CDR2 is FNYEAQ. The CDR3 sequence is CASSQGAGNTGELFF. CDR3 DNA sequence: TGTGCCAGCAGCCAGGGGGCCGGCAACACCGGGGAGCTGTTTTTT. The full variable domain, its missing parts supplied by reference TRBV7-6 and TRBJ2-2, is GAGVSQSPRYKVTKRGQDVALRCDPISGHVSLYWYRQALGQGPEFLTYFNYEAQQDKSGLPNDRFSAERPEGSISTLTIQRTEQRDSAMYRCASSQGAGNTGELFFGEGSRLTVL.

The rearrangement links TRBV10-3 to TRBJ2-7; 11 nucleotides agree with TRBD2. CDR1 is ENHRY and CDR2 is SYGVKD in the germline V gene. The CDR3 length is 15 residues. The V and J ends lost 5 bases and 0 bases, in that order; junction bases with no gene match: 3. The CDR3 DNA is TGTGCCATCAGTCTCACTAGCGGGGGCTCCTACGAGCAGTACTTC. Protein: CAISLTSGGSYEQYF.

The rearrangement uses TRBV5-1 and TRBJ1-1, with 11 bases identical to TRBD1. Looked up from germline, CDR1 is SGHRS and CDR2 is YFSETQ. This CDR3 contains 15 residues. V dropped 1 base and J dropped 4; count of bases not matched to a gene: 3. CDR3 sequence reads: CASSLTGTGGTEAFF. CDR3 nucleotide sequence: TGCGCCAGCAGCTTGACCGGGACAGGGGGCACTGAAGCTTTCTTT.

This chain links TRBV5-1 with TRBJ1-2; possible D gene TRBD1, 6 bases. With 5 bases removed from V and 3 bases from J, the gap between germline ends came to 14 bases. CDR1 is SGHRS, CDR2 YFSETQ, per germline. The CDR3 is made up of 14 amino acids. The CDR3 region is CASRPTGGYYGYTF. The CDR3 DNA sequence: TGCGCCAGCAGGCCGACAGGAGGCTACTATGGCTACACCTTC.

The gene calls are TRBV5-1 and TRBJ1-4; possibly TRBD1 for D (6 bases). CDR3 length: 14 amino acids. Germline values: CDR1 SGHRS, CDR2 YFSETQ. The V and J ends lost 4 bases and 5 bases respectively, with 12 bases between them. CDR3 loop: CASSLDSYNEKLFF. CDR3 nucleotide sequence: TGCGCCAGCAGCCTGGACAGTTACAATGAAAAACTGTTTTTT. The full variable domain, with the rest looked up from reference TRBV5-1 and TRBJ1-4, is KAGVTQTPRYLIKTRGQQVTLSCSPISGHRSVSWYQQTPGQGLQFLFEYFSETQRNKGNFPGRFSGRQFSNSRSEMNVSTLELGDSALYLCASSLDSYNEKLFFGSGTQLSVL.

The J gene is TRBJ2-7, the V gene TRBV7-2, with 8 bases matching TRBD2. The V segment lost 5 bases and the J segment 6 bases; nucleotides outside the gene matches: 9. The CDR3 runs 14 residues. Germline CDR1 reads SGHTA; CDR2 reads FQGNSA. CDR3 protein: CASSVSRGAGEQYF. Here the CDR3 DNA reads TGTGCCAGCAGCGTCTCGCGGGGGGCGGGCGAGCAGTACTTC.

V and J are TRBV30 and TRBJ1-1; possibly TRBD1 for D (6 bases). This CDR3 region has 14 residues. V was clipped by 4 bases and J by 5 bases, with 17 bases between them. Germline V CDR1 and CDR2: GTSNPN, SVGIG (reference sequence). CDR3 bases: TGTGCCTGGAATCTACAGGGTCGGTATACTGAAGCTTTCTTT. It specifies CAWNLQGRYTEAFF.

This clone was detected once. The chain is built from TRBV18 and TRBJ2-2, with D possibly being TRBD1 (5 bases). The germline CDR1 and CDR2 sequences are KGHSH and LQKENI. The CDR3 runs to 16 residues. Trimming pared 3 bases from V and 3 bases from J, leaving 14 bases between. The CDR3 region is CASSPEGAQYTGELFF. CDR3 DNA sequence: TGTGCCAGCTCACCGGAAGGGGCCCAATACACCGGGGAGCTGTTTTTT.

This chain uses TRBV6-5 with TRBJ1-2; D gene ambiguous. V lost 7 bases to trimming and J lost 6 bases, with 12 bases between them. The germline V gene encodes CDR1 MNHEY and CDR2 SVGAGI. This CDR3 is 12 amino acids long. The CDR3 region is CASTPRGNGYTF. In DNA, the CDR3 is TGTGCCAGCACCCCCCGGGGTAATGGCTACACCTTC.

The chain employs TRBV2 and TRBJ1-5; 8 nucleotides match TRBD1. This CDR3 comprises 17 residues. Germline V lookup: CDR1 SNHLY, CDR2 FYNNEI. The V and J ends lost 7 bases and 0 bases, in that order; junction bases with no gene match: 11. The CDR3 protein is CASTHGQGPYSNQPQHF. The CDR3 nucleotides are TGTGCCAGCACCCATGGACAGGGCCCGTATAGCAATCAGCCCCAGCATTTT.

The chain employs TRBV14 and TRBJ1-1; D is unresolved. The germline V and J ends were trimmed by 2 bases and 1 base, with 8 bases remaining between them. The CDR3 is made up of 14 amino acids. Germline-derived CDR1 and CDR2 are SGHDN and FVKESK. The CDR3 loop reads CASSQYRGNTEAFF. CDR3 sequence (DNA): TGTGCCAGCAGCCAATATCGGGGGAACACTGAAGCTTTCTTT.

V and J are TRBV7-8 and TRBJ1-3; D uncertain. The CDR3 is 15 residues long. The V and J ends lost 2 bases and 0 bases respectively, with 8 bases between them. CDR1 is SGHVS, CDR2 FQNEAQ, per germline. In DNA form, the CDR3 reads TGTGCCAGCAGCTTAACTGCCTTCTCTGGAAACACCATATATTTT. Its translation: CASSLTAFSGNTIYF.

There are a few counts of this clone. V and J are TRBV7-9 and TRBJ1-1; D perhaps matches TRBD1 (5 bases). Germline V gives CDR1 SEHNR, CDR2 FQNEAQ (reference sequence). V was trimmed by 4 bases and J by 3 bases, leaving 18 bases between them. This CDR3 region has 16 residues. CDR3 region: CASSYTPGLGDTEAFF. CDR3 bases: TGTGCCAGCAGCTATACCCCAGGGTTAGGGGACACTGAAGCTTTCTTT. Full variable domain (missing parts from reference TRBV7-9 and TRBJ1-1): DTGVSQNPRHKITKRGQNVTFRCDPISEHNRLYWYRQTLGQGPEFLTYFQNEAQLEKSRLLSDRFSAERPKGSFSTLEIQRTEQGDSAMYLCASSYTPGLGDTEAFFGQGTRLTVV.

This chain uses TRBV6-5 with TRBJ2-7; 10 bases are a match to TRBD1. This CDR3 has 16 amino acids. V shed 4 bases, J shed 3 bases, and the junction held 9 bases outside the gene matches. Looked up from germline, CDR1 is MNHEY and CDR2 is SVGAGI. CDR3 sequence: CASSSPWDRGVYEQYF. CDR3 sequence (DNA): TGTGCCAGCAGTTCCCCTTGGGACAGGGGAGTCTACGAGCAGTACTTC.

On this clone: One end of the junction is discordant with germline, which a read error may explain. The gene calls are TRBV7-7 and TRBJ1-1, with unresolved D. This CDR3 spans 13 amino acids. CDR1 and CDR2 from the germline V gene are SSHAT and FNYEAQ (reference sequence). The CDR3 region has the DNA TGTGCTAGCAGCGCCGAGGTGAACACTGAAGCTTTCTTT. Its protein product is CASSAEVNTEAFF.

The chain combines TRBV27 with TRBJ2-7; D gene uncertain. Germline V gene data show CDR1 as MNHEY and CDR2 as SMNVEV (reference sequence). Trimming took 6 bases from V and 3 from J, leaving 12 bases between them. CDR3 size: 13 residues. CDR3 nucleotide sequence: TGTGCCAGCAGCCTAACGGTAAACTACGAGCAGTACTTC. Its protein product is CASSLTVNYEQYF.

The chain carries TRBV2 and TRBJ2-6; D might be TRBD2 (5 bases). Germline lookup yields CDR1 SNHLY and CDR2 FYNNEI. This CDR3 is built from 15 residues. Trimming shortened V by 6 bases and J by 0 bases, and 9 bases separated the two germline ends. CDR3 bases: TGTGCCAGCAGACCCGGGGACTCTGGGGCCAACGTCCTGACTTTC. It encodes CASRPGDSGANVLTF.

The V call is TRBV2, the J call TRBJ2-2; 9 bases are a match to TRBD1. The CDR3 extends over 14 amino acids. Looked up from germline, CDR1 is SNHLY and CDR2 is FYNNEI. Trimming removed 6 bases from V and 7 bases from J; junction bases left unmatched: 6. CDR3 residues: CASRWDRVNGELFF. The CDR3 DNA is TGTGCCAGCAGATGGGACAGGGTGAACGGGGAGCTGTTTTTT.

This chain joins TRBV30 and TRBJ1-6; 8 bases are shared with TRBD1. Germline-derived CDR1 and CDR2 are GTSNPN and SVGIG (reference sequence). CDR3 size: 21 residues. The V gene end was trimmed by 0 bases and the J gene end by 0 bases; junction bases not matched to a gene: 16. The CDR3 spells CAWSVDPTGDPLGSYNSPLHF. The CDR3 nucleotides read TGTGCCTGGAGTGTGGACCCGACAGGGGACCCCCTTGGCTCCTATAATTCACCCCTCCACTTT. Full variable domain (outside the CDR3, taken from reference TRBV30 and TRBJ1-6): SQTIHQWPATLVQPVGSPLSLECTVEGTSNPNLYWYRQAAGRGLQLLFYSVGIGQISSEVPQNLSASRPQDRQFILSSKKLLLSDSGFYLCAWSVDPTGDPLGSYNSPLHFGNGTRLTVT.

The rearrangement links TRBV6-5 to TRBJ2-7; TRBD1 agrees at 9 bases. The ends lost 5 bases at V and 6 bases at J; junction bases unmatched: 5. Looked up from germline, CDR1 is MNHEY and CDR2 is SVGAGI. CDR3 length: 13 residues. The CDR3 reads CASSPGTGFEQYF. The CDR3, as DNA: TGTGCCAGCAGTCCCGGGACAGGGTTCGAGCAGTACTTC.

The chain links TRBV18 to TRBJ2-6; TRBD2 matches 7 bases. Germline V lookup: CDR1 KGHSH, CDR2 LQKENI. This CDR3 contains 20 residues. With 2 bases clipped from V and 2 bases from J, the junction kept 15 bases outside the gene matches. CDR3 sequence: CASSPVSSGHVPTGANVLTF. CDR3 DNA: TGTGCCAGCTCACCAGTTTCTAGCGGCCACGTCCCCACTGGGGCCAACGTCCTGACTTTC.